This is a list of T cell receptor beta chains from one sample in a study of T cells in Graves' hyperthyroidism and ophthalmopathy. From the multiplex PCR reads, TCRdb called clonotypes with MiXCR, one entry per CDR3 protein. The sample contains some 550,000 distinct CDR3 sequences, roughly 20% of which appear only once. The specimen was blood. Receptor source: a man between 18 and 29 years old with Graves' hyperthyroidism. Both conserved end residues are part of each CDR3. The D gene is left open where the match is weak. Size is omitted from some rows. Given values are once, few, many or a class for expanded clones.

>many|-|TRBV29-1|TRBJ2-5
TGCAGCGTTGCAGGACGTCGTACGGGGACCCAGTACTTC
CSVAGRRTGTQYF
>many|TRBD2|TRBV20-1|TRBJ2-5
TGCAGTGCTGACGCGGGACTAGCGGCGGAGACCCAGTACTTC
CSADAGLAAETQYF
>-|TRBD1|TRBV20-1|TRBJ2-6
TGCAGTGCATCCGACAGGGGGACTTCTGGGGCCAACGTCCTGACTTTC
CSASDRGTSGANVLTF
>few|TRBD1|TRBV6-4|TRBJ2-2
TGTGCCAGCAGCCCGACAGGGGATCGTATGACCGGGGAGCTGTTTTTT
CASSPTGDRMTGELFF
>many|TRBD1|TRBV2|TRBJ1-2
TGTGCCAGCAGTTTCCCGGACAGGGGGGTCGGCTACACCTTC
CASSFPDRGVGYTF
>-|-|TRBV27|TRBJ2-5
TGTGCCAGCAGCACCCTGGGGGCTAGGACCCAGTACTTC
CASSTLGARTQYF
>many|-|TRBV6-5|TRBJ2-2
TGTGCCAGCACATTGTTCGGGGAGCTGTTTTTT
CASTLFGELFF
>many|TRBD1|TRBV7-8|TRBJ2-7
TGTGCCAGCAGCACCGGGACAGGGGAAATTCCCTACGAGCAGTACTTC
CASSTGTGEIPYEQYF
>-|-|TRBV28|TRBJ2-7
TGTGCCAGCAGTCAGACGATTTCTGACATCCCCTACGAGCAGTACTTC
CASSQTISDIPYEQYF
>-|-|TRBV12-3/TRBV12-4|TRBJ1-1
TGTGCCAGCAGTACGGGACGGGGGAACACTGAAGCTTTCTTT
CASSTGRGNTEAFF
>few|-|TRBV20-1|TRBJ2-7
TGCAGTGCTAGAGGAGGGCAGTTACTCTCCTACGAGCAGTACTTC
CSARGGQLLSYEQYF
>many|-|TRBV4-1|TRBJ1-3
TGCGCCAGCAGCCAAGATAACGGGCGAAACTACCGAAACACCATATATTTT
CASSQDNGRNYRNTIYF
>-|-|TRBV7-6|TRBJ2-5
TGTGCCAGCAGCTTAGTTGGGGGAGACCAAGAGACCCAGTACTTC
CASSLVGGDQETQYF
>many|-|TRBV12-3/TRBV12-4|TRBJ1-5
TGTGCCAGCAACCTGGGAGGGGGCAATCAGCCCCAGCATTTT
CASNLGGGNQPQHF
>many|-|TRBV12-3/TRBV12-4|TRBJ2-7
TGTGCCAGCACCGCCAGGGGAGGCTCCTACGAGCAGTACTTC
CASTARGGSYEQYF
>many|-|TRBV6-1|TRBJ2-7
TGTGCCAGCAGTGAAGGCGTCTTCAGCCAGTACTTC
CASSEGVFSQYF
>many|TRBD1|TRBV2|TRBJ1-1
TGTGCCAGCAGTGTGGACAGGGGGATAGGAGACACTGAAGCTTTCTTT
CASSVDRGIGDTEAFF
>few|TRBD1|TRBV6-1|TRBJ1-2
TGTGCCAGCAGGACACAGGGGGCACGTGGCTACACCTTC
CASRTQGARGYTF
>-|-|TRBV12-3/TRBV12-4|TRBJ1-5
TGTGCCAGCAGTTTTGGGCTAAGGGTTGGACAGCCCCAGCATTTT
CASSFGLRVGQPQHF
>-|TRBD1|TRBV2|TRBJ1-1
TGTGCTAGCAGTGAGAGGGTCAGGGGGCGTTTATTGGACACTGAAGCTTGCTTT
CASSERVRGRLLDTEACF
>-|-|TRBV11-2|TRBJ2-7
TGTGCCAGCAGCGCAACGGCCTCCTACGAGCAGTACTTC
CASSATASYEQYF
>-|-|TRBV12-3/TRBV12-4|TRBJ1-3
TGTGCCAGCAGTACCAGGTTAAACTCTGGAAACACCATATATTTT
CASSTRLNSGNTIYF
>few|-|TRBV9|TRBJ1-2
TGTGCCAGCAGCGTAGGGGACGGATACTATGGCTACACCTTC
CASSVGDGYYGYTF
>many|-|TRBV12-3/TRBV12-4|TRBJ1-1
TGTGCCGGCACTCTTCGGGAGGGAAACACTGAAGCTTTCTTT
CAGTLREGNTEAFF
>-|TRBD2|TRBV10-2|TRBJ2-5
TGCGCCAGCCAGGGACTAGCGGGAGAAGAGACCCAGTACTTC
CASQGLAGEETQYF
>many|-|TRBV20-1|TRBJ1-1
TGCAGCCCAAGGGGGGGGTTGAACACTGAAGCTTTCTTT
CSPRGGLNTEAFF
>-|-|TRBV6-5|TRBJ2-7
TGTGCCAGCAGTTACTCTCCTGGGACATACCCCTACGAGCAGTACTTC
CASSYSPGTYPYEQYF
>few|-|TRBV19|TRBJ1-2
TGTGCCAGCCGGGATCCTAACTATGGCTACACCTTC
CASRDPNYGYTF
>many|-|TRBV2|TRBJ2-7
TGTGCCAGCAGCCCCTCCGCCTCCTACGAGCAGTACTTC
CASSPSASYEQYF
>-|-|TRBV6-1|TRBJ1-5
TGTGCCAGCAGTGAAGTGGGGGACAATCAGCCCCAGCATTTT
CASSEVGDNQPQHF
>few|-|TRBV19|TRBJ2-7
TGTGCCAGTAGTATGGCAGGGAACCCCTACGAGCAGTACTTC
CASSMAGNPYEQYF
>-|-|TRBV6-5|TRBJ1-1
TGTGCCAGCAGTTTGCTGGGGGCCCAAACTGAAGCTTTCTTT
CASSLLGAQTEAFF
>many|-|TRBV6-1|TRBJ1-6
TGTGCCAGCTTCGAAATGTATGAGTCCTATAATTCACCCCTCCACTTT
CASFEMYESYNSPLHF
>-|-|TRBV20-1|TRBJ1-1
TGCAGTGCCGGGTTGCTTGGGGGCACTGAAGCTTTCTTT
CSAGLLGGTEAFF
>few|-|TRBV20-1|TRBJ2-2
TGCAGTGCTCCCTGGGCCGGGGAGCTGTTTTTT
CSAPWAGELFF
>-|-|TRBV4-1|TRBJ2-2
TGCGCCAGCAGCCAAGGTCGGGGTGGAGGACCCGGGGAGCTGTTTTTT
CASSQGRGGGPGELFF
>many|TRBD2|TRBV24-1|TRBJ2-5
TGTGCCACCAGTGATTTGCCCGGGACTAGCGGGGGGCCAGAAGAGACCCAGTACTTC
CATSDLPGTSGGPEETQYF
>-|-|TRBV24-1|TRBJ2-5
TGTGCCACCGGTGGGAGAGCGGGAGAGACCCAGTACTTC
CATGGRAGETQYF
>many|-|TRBV6-5|TRBJ1-3
TGTGCCAGCAGTTACCCCACAGGCCCGAGAAACACCATATATTTT
CASSYPTGPRNTIYF
>many|-|TRBV6-5|TRBJ2-5
TGTGCCAGCCGGGCAGGGACGGAAGAGACCCAGTACTTC
CASRAGTEETQYF
>many|-|TRBV27|TRBJ1-2
TGTGCCAGCAGTTTATTCAGGCAGGACTTCTATGGCTACACCTTC
CASSLFRQDFYGYTF
>-|-|TRBV7-9|TRBJ2-7
TGTGCCAGCAGCTTAGGTGGACAACTGAGAGACGAGCAGTACTTC
CASSLGGQLRDEQYF
>many|-|TRBV30|TRBJ2-7
TGTGCCTGGAGTGAGGGCAACTACGAGCAGTACTTC
CAWSEGNYEQYF